These 16 T cell receptor beta chains came from one sample sequenced in a study of neurological immune-mediated disorders. The time point here: longitudinal time-point 3. TCRdb re-called the 5' RACE reads with MiXCR, one entry per CDR3 protein. The sample lists more than 40,000 distinct CDR3 sequences; roughly an eighth were seen once. The sequenced sample was PBMCs. The receptors were gathered from a male donor with HTLV-1-associated myelopathy (HAM/TSP).

Ten or more counts support this clonotype. This rearrangement joins TRBV5-1 to TRBJ1-1; no definite D call. The CDR3 has 15 amino acids. Germline V gene lookup returns CDR1 SGHRS and CDR2 YFSETQ. V dropped 4 bases and J dropped 4 bases, with 17 bases sitting between them. CDR3 in amino acids: CASSHDPGVSTEAFF. DNA of the CDR3: TGCGCCAGCAGCCACGACCCGGGAGTATCCACTGAAGCTTTCTTT.

The CDR3 DNA follows: TGTGCCAGCAGCTTTAAGGAGGGAGGAGGTTCACCCCTCCACTTT. Its translation is CASSFKEGGGSPLHF. The V gene is TRBV7-9, the J gene TRBJ1-6; the D is unclear. V was trimmed by 3 bases and J by 9 bases, leaving 15 bases between them. Per germline, CDR1 SEHNR and CDR2 FQNEAQ (reference sequence). This CDR3 contains 15 residues. Full variable domain (missing parts from reference TRBV7-9 and TRBJ1-6): DTGVSQNPRHKITKRGQNVTFRCDPISEHNRLYWYRQTLGQGPEFLTYFQNEAQLEKSRLLSDRFSAERPKGSFSTLEIQRTEQGDSAMYLCASSFKEGGGSPLHFGNGTRLTVT.

This clonotype was seen many times. This rearrangement joins TRBV4-3 to TRBJ2-5, with 12 bases fitting TRBD2. Germline-derived CDR1 and CDR2 are LGHNA and YSLEER. V lost 3 bases to trimming and J lost 1 base; unmatched junction nucleotides: 6. This CDR3 is 17 amino acids long. This CDR3 reads CASSQGTSGGIQETQYF. CDR3 sequence (DNA): TGCGCCAGCAGCCAGGGTACTAGCGGGGGGATCCAAGAGACCCAGTACTTC.

This clonotype was counted ten times or more. The genes are TRBV7-6 and TRBJ2-7; D may be TRBD1 (5 bases). Germline V gene lookup returns CDR1 SGHVS and CDR2 FNYEAQ. Trimming removed 2 bases at V and 0 bases at J, with 11 bases between. The CDR3 spans 15 residues. CDR3 sequence reads: CASSLMTANSYEQYF. The DNA for the CDR3 is TGTGCCAGCAGCTTAATGACAGCTAACTCCTACGAGCAGTACTTC.

This clonotype was detected only a few times. V is TRBV18 and J is TRBJ2-1; 10 positions agree with TRBD1. Per germline, CDR1 KGHSH and CDR2 LQKENI. V was clipped by 3 bases and J by 8 bases; unmatched bases: 7. The length of the CDR3 is 15 residues. Here the CDR3 reads CASSPDRGSGDEQFF. CDR3 sequence (DNA): TGTGCCAGCTCACCGGACAGGGGGTCTGGAGATGAGCAGTTCTTC. Variable domain in full (rest from reference TRBV18 and TRBJ2-1): NAGVMQNPRHLVRRRGQEARLRCSPMKGHSHVYWYRQLPEEGLKFMVYLQKENIIDESGMPKERFSAEFPKEGPSILRIQQVVRGDSAAYFCASSPDRGSGDEQFFGPGTRLTVL.

The chain employs TRBV7-9 and TRBJ2-7; no definite D call. The germline CDR1 and CDR2 sequences are SEHNR and FQNEAQ (reference sequence). V gave up 9 bases and J gave up 11 bases, with 32 bases separating them. The CDR3 has 16 amino acids. CDR3 residues: CASSPSRNIPGWKKYF. The CDR3 nucleotides read TGTGCCAGTAGCCCGAGCCGAAACATTCCCGGATGGAAGAAGTACTTC.

This clonotype was picked up many times. The chain links TRBV5-1 to TRBJ1-6; 11 nucleotides align to TRBD1. The junction had 9 bases not matched to a gene; V was cut back by 4 bases and J by 9 bases. The germline CDR1 and CDR2 sequences are SGHRS and YFSETQ. This CDR3 contains 16 residues. The CDR3 DNA is TGCGCCAGCAGCCCGAGGGGGGACAGGGGGACTTCACCCCTCCACTTT. This sequence encodes CASSPRGDRGTSPLHF.

This clonotype has at least ten counts. The chain carries TRBV6-2 or TRBV6-3 and TRBJ2-1; a weak D match, TRBD2 (6 bases). This CDR3 has 15 residues. Trimming stripped 2 bases from V and 1 base from J, with 9 bases between. Germline values: CDR1 MNHEY, CDR2 SVGEGT. CDR3 residues: CASSYGGVSYNEQFF. The CDR3 nucleotides read TGTGCCAGCAGTTACGGCGGGGTTTCCTACAATGAGCAGTTCTTC.

This clonotype was observed at least ten times. J is TRBJ1-4 and V is TRBV20-1; 8 nucleotides agree with TRBD1. The CDR3 runs to 15 residues. Per germline, CDR1 DFQATT and CDR2 SNEGSKA (reference sequence). The ends lost 2 bases at V and 5 bases at J; junction bases unmatched: 7. The CDR3 DNA reads TGCAGTGCTAGAACCCCCACAGGGGGGAATGAAAAACTGTTTTTT. As protein: CSARTPTGGNEKLFF.

This clonotype was seen once. The junction shows a germline mismatch at one end, possibly a read error. V and J are TRBV6-5 and TRBJ2-3; maybe TRBD2 (6 bases). There are 16 residues in the CDR3. Germline-derived CDR1 and CDR2 are MNHEY and SVGAGI. This CDR3 reads CASSSPRGAGTDTHYF. In DNA form, the CDR3 reads TGTGCCAGCAGTTCCCCGAGGGGCGCGGGAACAGATACGCATTATTTT.

Ten or more counts support this clonotype. The chain uses TRBV27 and TRBJ2-5; the D gene is possibly TRBD1 (6 bases). V was pared by 5 bases and J by 4 bases, with 14 bases between. This CDR3 spans 14 amino acids. The germline CDR1 and CDR2 sequences are MNHEY and SMNVEV (reference sequence). As DNA, the CDR3 is TGTGCCAGCAGTCTAAACAGGGTGCCAGAGACCCAGTACTTC. It is translated as CASSLNRVPETQYF.

This chain joins TRBV20-1 and TRBJ2-2; TRBD2 aligns across 7 bases. This CDR3 comprises 16 residues. J was trimmed by 4 bases and V by 0 bases; bases with no gene match: 8. Germline V gene data show CDR1 as DFQATT and CDR2 as SNEGSKA (reference sequence). The CDR3 spells CSARDHGERGTGELFF. DNA of the CDR3: TGCAGTGCTAGAGATCACGGGGAGCGGGGCACCGGGGAGCTGTTTTTT.

This clonotype was counted many times. The V and J genes are TRBV7-9 and TRBJ2-7; tentatively, D is TRBD1 or TRBD2 (5 bases each). The germline V and J ends were trimmed by 3 bases and 2 bases, with 17 bases remaining between them. The CDR3 runs to 16 residues. Germline V gene lookup returns CDR1 SEHNR and CDR2 FQNEAQ (reference sequence). The CDR3 DNA sequence: TGTGCCAGCAGCTTCTCGGGGACGCTCAAACCCTACGAGCAGTACTTC. It is translated as CASSFSGTLKPYEQYF.

Details on this clonotype: A much bigger clone sits one base away, suggesting this may be a read error. Because the CDR3 is missing its conserved closing phenylalanine or tryptophan, this is likely a read error. The chain employs TRBV5-1 and TRBJ1-5; perhaps TRBD1 as D (5 bases). The germline V gene encodes CDR1 SGHRS and CDR2 YFSETQ. The CDR3 totals 15 residues. Deletions cut 0 bases from V and 1 base from J, with 8 bases between. The CDR3 nucleotides read TGCGCCAGCAGCTTGGGGGGCACCAGCAATCAGCCCCAGCATTGT. Protein: CASSLGGTSNQPQHC.

This clonotype showed up many times. The chain links TRBV20-1 to TRBJ1-5; D ambiguous. This CDR3 comprises 9 residues. Germline loops: CDR1 DFQATT, CDR2 SNEGSKA (reference sequence). V lost 6 bases and J lost 9, with 6 bases in between. CDR3 in amino acids: CSAGAPQHF. In nucleotides, the CDR3 is TGCAGTGCGGGCGCGCCCCAGCATTTT.

This clonotype was observed at least ten times. The chain employs TRBV29-1 and TRBJ1-4; maybe TRBD1 (5 bases). In germline, CDR1 is SQVTM, CDR2 ANQGSEA. V gave up 4 bases and J gave up 7 bases, with 13 bases separating them. This CDR3 is 13 amino acids long. CDR3 DNA sequence: TGCAGCGTTGTAGAGGGGAGTGGTGAAAAACTGTTTTTT. Its protein is CSVVEGSGEKLFF.